The rows below give T cell receptor beta chains drawn from one sample of a study of control samples from healthy donors and cancer patients. Sequencing was performed with immunoSEQ multiplex PCR; in TCRdb, only in-frame clones are kept and a portion is missing. The table has about 120,000 clones, under 95% seen once; the top ten hold about 1.5%. Material: PBMCs. These receptor sequences come from a man between 50 and 59 years old with head and neck cancer. The CDR3 runs from the conserved cysteine through the conserved F or W. The D gene is left open where the match is weak. A row's size may be missing; if present it is once, few, many or a size class.

TRBJ1-6,.,TRBV7-2,.,CASSLTSQASPLHF,TGTGCCAGCAGCTTAACCAGTCAAGCTTCACCCCTCCACTTT
TRBJ1-2,TRBD1,TRBV5-4,once,CASSGQGIYGYTF,TGTGCCAGCAGCGGACAGGGGATCTATGGCTACACCTTC
TRBJ1-5,.,TRBV19,.,CASSSNQPQHF,TGTGCCAGTTCCAGCAATCAGCCCCAGCATTTT
TRBJ2-3,.,TRBV7-2,.,CASSSRQLGADTQYF,TGTGCCAGCAGCTCCCGTCAACTCGGAGCAGATACGCAGTATTTT
TRBJ2-1,.,TRBV6-4,.,CASSNDFMPYNEQFF,TGTGCCAGCAGTAACGATTTCATGCCCTACAATGAGCAGTTCTTC
TRBJ1-1,.,TRBV2,.,CASSEEGRVNTEAFF,TGTGCCAGCAGTGAGGAGGGGAGGGTGAACACTGAAGCTTTCTTT
TRBJ1-4,TRBD1,TRBV2,.,CASRRQGVGTNEKLFF,TGTGCCAGCAGGCGTCAGGGGGTTGGAACTAATGAAAAACTGTTTTTT
TRBJ1-5,.,TRBV28,once,CASSSAGLVNQPQHF,TGTGCCAGCAGTTCTGCGGGGCTAGTCAATCAGCCCCAGCATTTT
TRBJ2-5,.,TRBV10-3,.,CAIRESRAQETQYF,TGTGCCATCAGAGAATCGAGGGCTCAAGAGACCCAGTACTTC
TRBJ1-6,.,TRBV2,.,CASTLGGALLGPLHF,TGTGCCAGCACCCTCGGCGGGGCGCTCCTAGGACCCCTCCACTTT
TRBJ2-7,TRBD2,TRBV10-3,.,CAISRMTSGASYEQYF,TGTGCCATCAGCCGTATGACTAGCGGGGCTTCCTACGAGCAGTACTTC
TRBJ1-6,TRBD1,TRBV7-9,.,CASSLGGALGSPLHF,TGTGCCAGCAGTTTAGGGGGCGCATTAGGTTCACCCCTCCACTTT
TRBJ1-1,TRBD1,TRBV30,.,CAWRQGNTEAFF,TGTGCCTGGCGACAGGGGAACACTGAAGCTTTCTTT
TRBJ1-1,.,TRBV9,.,CASSVATGRNTEAFF,TGTGCCAGCAGCGTAGCCACGGGTCGGAACACTGAAGCTTTCTTT
TRBJ1-2,.,TRBV4-3,.,CASSQGNKRGYTF,TGCGCCAGCAGCCAGGGGAACAAGCGGGGCTACACCTTC
TRBJ2-7,.,TRBV29-1,.,CSVGDLQSYEQYF,TGCAGCGTTGGAGACCTCCAAAGCTACGAGCAGTACTTC
TRBJ2-5,.,TRBV3-1/TRBV3-2,.,CASSQEGGRRWTQYF,TGTGCCAGCAGCCAAGAGGGTGGCCGAAGGTGGACCCAGTACTTC
TRBJ2-3,TRBD2,TRBV27,.,CASSLRTRADTQYF,TGTGCCAGCAGTTTACGGACTAGGGCAGATACGCAGTATTTT
TRBJ2-2,.,TRBV7-3,.,CASSPDSSNTGELFF,TGTGCCAGCAGCCCGGACAGCTCGAACACCGGGGAGCTGTTTTTT
TRBJ2-7,TRBD2,TRBV4-2,.,CASSQDRGGSYEQYF,TGTGCCAGCAGCCAAGATCGGGGGGGCTCCTACGAGCAGTACTTC
TRBJ1-2,TRBD1,TRBV28,.,CASSAPGQNYGYTF,TGTGCCAGCAGCGCCCCGGGACAGAACTATGGCTACACCTTC
TRBJ1-6,.,TRBV7-2,.,CASSLGRTEGSPLHF,TGTGCCAGCAGCTTAGGCAGGACAGAAGGTTCACCCCTCCACTTT
TRBJ2-5,.,TRBV18,once,CASSPQGQETQYF,TGTGCCAGCTCACCACAGGGACAAGAGACCCAGTACTTC
TRBJ1-1,.,TRBV16,.,CASSQSPGLRVSEAFF,TGTGCCAGCAGCCAGTCGCCAGGATTAAGGGTATCGGAAGCTTTCTTT
TRBJ2-1,.,TRBV2,.,CASSDSPVQFF,TGTGCCAGCAGTGACTCACCCGTGCAGTTCTTC
TRBJ2-4,.,TRBV6-5,.,CASSFSGLQNIQYF,TGTGCCAGCAGTTTTTCGGGACTCCAAAACATTCAGTACTTC
TRBJ2-1,.,TRBV29-1,.,CSVGGGNEQFF,TGCAGCGTTGGGGGAGGCAATGAGCAGTTCTTC
TRBJ2-5,.,TRBV28,once,CASSSGTYKETQYF,TGTGCCAGCAGTTCCGGGACCTACAAAGAGACCCAGTACTTC
TRBJ2-7,.,TRBV7-9,.,CASSLDSLSSYEQYF,TGTGCCAGCAGCTTAGACAGCTTGAGCTCCTACGAGCAGTACTTC
TRBJ1-1,.,TRBV11-1,.,CASSPGGGNTEAFF,TGTGCCAGCTCCCCGGGGGGGGGAAACACTGAAGCTTTCTTT
TRBJ2-1,.,TRBV19,.,CASTLFDEQFF,TGTGCCAGTACGCTCTTTGATGAGCAGTTCTTC
TRBJ2-3,TRBD2,TRBV7-2,.,CASSSRLAGDPDTQYF,TGTGCCAGCAGCTCTCGACTAGCGGGGGACCCAGATACGCAGTATTTT
TRBJ2-7,TRBD2,TRBV10-2,.,CASSLAGGSYEQYF,TGCGCCAGCAGTCTAGCGGGGGGATCCTACGAGCAGTACTTC
TRBJ2-7,TRBD1,TRBV9,.,CASSVVCSDRASCSYEQYF,TGTGCCAGCAGCGTAGTTTGTTCGGACAGGGCTTCTTGTTCCTACGAGCAGTACTTC
TRBJ2-3,.,TRBV7-3,.,CASSSGGPVDTQYF,TGTGCCAGCAGCTCCGGGGGGCCGGTAGATACGCAGTATTTT
TRBJ1-1,TRBD1,TRBV5-1,.,CASSRRTGQNRNTEAFF,TGCGCCAGCAGCCGCCGGACAGGTCAAAACCGGAACACTGAAGCTTTCTTT
TRBJ1-3,.,TRBV6-1,.,CASSGTDYSGNTIYF,TGTGCCAGCAGTGGGACGGACTACTCTGGAAACACCATATATTTT
TRBJ1-5,.,TRBV29-1,.,CSVASGEEGQPQHF,TGCAGCGTTGCCTCAGGGGAGGAGGGTCAGCCCCAGCATTTT
TRBJ1-2,.,TRBV18,.,CASSPNAPGTEYYGYTF,TGTGCCAGCTCACCAAACGCTCCCGGGACTGAATACTATGGCTACACCTTC
TRBJ2-1,TRBD2,TRBV5-4,.,CASSPGLAGGRREQFF,TGTGCCAGCAGCCCCGGACTAGCGGGGGGGCGTCGTGAGCAGTTCTTC
TRBJ1-6,TRBD1,TRBV18,.,CASSPLRDRGSPLHF,TGTGCCAGCTCACCACTCCGGGACAGGGGATCACCCCTCCACTTT
TRBJ1-1,.,TRBV7-6,.,CASSLVGNTEAFF,TGTGCCAGCAGCTTAGTAGGGAACACTGAAGCTTTCTTT
TRBJ2-1,TRBD1,TRBV7-2,.,CASSFRQGTYNEQFF,TGTGCCAGCAGCTTTAGACAGGGGACCTACAATGAGCAGTTCTTC
TRBJ2-7,TRBD2,TRBV15,.,CATSRVMGGFYEQYF,TGTGCCACCAGCAGAGTAATGGGGGGGTTCTACGAGCAGTACTTC
TRBJ2-7,.,TRBV4-1,.,CASSQRGVPGHSSYEQYF,TGCGCCAGCAGCCAAAGGGGGGTACCGGGACATAGCTCCTACGAGCAGTACTTC
TRBJ1-1,TRBD1,TRBV6-5,.,CASSLTGADTEAFF,TGTGCCAGCAGTCTCACAGGGGCCGACACTGAAGCTTTCTTT
TRBJ2-3,.,TRBV5-8,.,CASSSSLSLKQYF,TGTGCCAGCAGCTCCTCCCTGAGTCTTAAGCAGTATTTT
TRBJ2-1,TRBD2,TRBV15,.,CATEINSGGYNEQFF,TGTGCCACTGAAATAAATAGCGGGGGATACAATGAGCAGTTCTTC
TRBJ1-1,.,TRBV19,.,CASTPPGVLAAFF,TGTGCCAGTACCCCCCCCGGGGTGTTAGCGGCTTTCTTT
TRBJ1-4,TRBD1,TRBV2,.,CASSLGLTGGDEKLFF,TGTGCCAGCAGCCTCGGATTGACAGGGGGGGATGAAAAACTGTTTTTT
TRBJ1-1,.,TRBV28,.,CASTPSPGTEAFF,TGTGCCAGCACTCCGAGCCCCGGAACTGAAGCTTTCTTT
TRBJ2-1,.,TRBV7-3,.,CASSSLGGARSEQFF,TGTGCCAGCAGCTCCCTAGGGGGGGCGCGTAGTGAGCAGTTCTTC
TRBJ1-2,.,TRBV7-9,.,CASSLVQAFGYTF,TGTGCCAGCAGCTTAGTCCAAGCGTTTGGCTACACCTTC
TRBJ2-3,.,TRBV6-2/TRBV6-3,.,CASSRTGTTDTQYF,TGTGCCAGCAGCCGTACAGGGACCACAGATACGCAGTATTTT
TRBJ2-2,.,TRBV6-2/TRBV6-3,.,CASSSPGQATGELFF,TGTGCCAGCAGTTCTCCAGGACAAGCCACCGGGGAGCTGTTTTTT
TRBJ2-2,.,TRBV5-1,.,CASSSLVPGRKGDTGELFF,TGCGCCAGCAGCTCCCTGGTGCCTGGGCGGAAGGGGGACACCGGGGAGCTGTTTTTT
TRBJ2-3,.,TRBV24-1,.,CATSDSSRETQYF,TGTGCCACCAGTGATTCCAGCCGGGAGACGCAGTATTTT
TRBJ2-3,TRBD2,TRBV7-9,.,CASSGLAGTDTQYF,TGTGCCAGCAGCGGACTAGCGGGCACAGATACGCAGTATTTT
TRBJ1-5,TRBD1,TRBV6-5,.,CASSHGTVINQPQHF,TGTGCCAGCAGTCATGGGACAGTTATCAATCAGCCCCAGCATTTT
TRBJ1-3,TRBD1,TRBV14,.,CASSQNRGQTGNTIYF,TGTGCCAGCAGTCAAAACAGGGGGCAGACTGGAAACACCATATATTTT